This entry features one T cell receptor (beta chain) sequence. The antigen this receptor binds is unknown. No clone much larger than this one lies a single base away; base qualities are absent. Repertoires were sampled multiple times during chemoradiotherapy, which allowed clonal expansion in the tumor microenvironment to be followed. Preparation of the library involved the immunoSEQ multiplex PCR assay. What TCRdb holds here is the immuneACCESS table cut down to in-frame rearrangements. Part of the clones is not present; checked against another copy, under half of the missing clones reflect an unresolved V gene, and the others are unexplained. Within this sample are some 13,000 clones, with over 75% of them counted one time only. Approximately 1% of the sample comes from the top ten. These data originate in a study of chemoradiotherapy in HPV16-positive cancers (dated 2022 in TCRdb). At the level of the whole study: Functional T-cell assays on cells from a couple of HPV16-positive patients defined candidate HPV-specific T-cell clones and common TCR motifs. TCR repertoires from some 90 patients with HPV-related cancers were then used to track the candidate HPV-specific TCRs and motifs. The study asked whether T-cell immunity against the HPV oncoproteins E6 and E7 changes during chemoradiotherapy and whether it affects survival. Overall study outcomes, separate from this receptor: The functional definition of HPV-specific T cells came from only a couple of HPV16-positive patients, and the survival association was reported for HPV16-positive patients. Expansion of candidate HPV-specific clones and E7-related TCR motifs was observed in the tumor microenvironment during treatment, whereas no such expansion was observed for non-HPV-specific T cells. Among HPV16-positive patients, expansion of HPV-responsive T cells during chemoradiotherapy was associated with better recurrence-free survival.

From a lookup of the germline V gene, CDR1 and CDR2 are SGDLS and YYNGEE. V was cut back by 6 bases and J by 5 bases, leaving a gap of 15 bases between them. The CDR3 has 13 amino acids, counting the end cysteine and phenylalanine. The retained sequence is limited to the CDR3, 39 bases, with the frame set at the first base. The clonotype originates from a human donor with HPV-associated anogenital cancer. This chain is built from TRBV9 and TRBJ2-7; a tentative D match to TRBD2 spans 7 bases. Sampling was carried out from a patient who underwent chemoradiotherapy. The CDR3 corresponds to CASNKGGLDEQYF. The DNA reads TGTGCCAGCAATAAGGGGGGGTTGGACGAGCAGTACTTC.